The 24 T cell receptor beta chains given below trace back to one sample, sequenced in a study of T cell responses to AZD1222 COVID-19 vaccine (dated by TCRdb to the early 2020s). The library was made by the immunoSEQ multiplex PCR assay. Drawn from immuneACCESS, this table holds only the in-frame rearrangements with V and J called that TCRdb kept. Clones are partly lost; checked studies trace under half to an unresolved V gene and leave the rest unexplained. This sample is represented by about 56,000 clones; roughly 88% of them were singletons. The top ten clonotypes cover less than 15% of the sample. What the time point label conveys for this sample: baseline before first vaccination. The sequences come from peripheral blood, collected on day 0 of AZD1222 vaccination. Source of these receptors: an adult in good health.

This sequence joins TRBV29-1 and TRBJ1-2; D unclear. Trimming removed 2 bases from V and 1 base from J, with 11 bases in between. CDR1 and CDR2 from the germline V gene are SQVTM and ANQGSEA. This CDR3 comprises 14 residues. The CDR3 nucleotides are TGCAGCGTTGAACCCGTATTCTTTAACTATGGCTACACCTTC. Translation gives CSVEPVFFNYGYTF.

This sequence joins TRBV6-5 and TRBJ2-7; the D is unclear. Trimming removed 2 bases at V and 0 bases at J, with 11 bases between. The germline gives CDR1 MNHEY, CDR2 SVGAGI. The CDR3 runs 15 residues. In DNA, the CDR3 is TGTGCCAGCAGTTACACCGGCTCAGTCTCCTACGAGCAGTACTTC. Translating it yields CASSYTGSVSYEQYF.

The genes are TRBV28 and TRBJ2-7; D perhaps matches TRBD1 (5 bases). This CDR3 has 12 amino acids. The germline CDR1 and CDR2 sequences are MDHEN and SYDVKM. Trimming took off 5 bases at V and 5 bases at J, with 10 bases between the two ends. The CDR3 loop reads CASSGRVNEQYF. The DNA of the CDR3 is TGTGCCAGCAGTGGCAGGGTAAACGAGCAGTACTTC.

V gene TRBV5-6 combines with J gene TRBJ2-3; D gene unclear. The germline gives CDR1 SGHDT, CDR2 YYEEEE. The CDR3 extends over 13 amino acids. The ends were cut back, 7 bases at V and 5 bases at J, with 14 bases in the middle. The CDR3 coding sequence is TGTGCCAGCGGGGTCCCTGTACTAGATACGCAGTATTTT. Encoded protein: CASGVPVLDTQYF.

The CDR3 DNA is TGTGCCAGCGGATTCGGGGACACCATATATTTT. This codes for CASGFGDTIYF. The chain combines TRBV12-3 or TRBV12-4 with TRBJ1-3, with D unclear. V lost 8 bases and J lost 8, with 10 bases in between. The CDR3 length is 11 residues.

The CDR3: CASNRQGAGETQYF. In DNA form, the CDR3 reads TGTGCCAGCAATCGACAGGGGGCAGGGGAGACCCAGTACTTC. This rearrangement joins TRBV2 to TRBJ2-5; 10 positions agree with TRBD1. There are 14 residues in the CDR3. In germline, CDR1 is SNHLY, CDR2 FYNNEI. Trimming at V came to 7 bases and at J to 5 bases, leaving 7 bases not matched to a gene.

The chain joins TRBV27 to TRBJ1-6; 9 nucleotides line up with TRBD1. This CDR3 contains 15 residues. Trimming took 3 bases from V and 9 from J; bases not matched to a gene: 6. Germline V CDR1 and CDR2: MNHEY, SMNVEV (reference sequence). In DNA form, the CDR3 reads TGTGCCAGCAGTTTTACAGGGGGCGTGGGTTCACCCCTCCACTTT. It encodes CASSFTGGVGSPLHF.

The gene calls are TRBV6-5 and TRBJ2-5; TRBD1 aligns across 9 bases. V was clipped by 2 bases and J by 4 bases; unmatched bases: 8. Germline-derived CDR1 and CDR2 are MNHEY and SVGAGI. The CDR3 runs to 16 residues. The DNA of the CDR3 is TGTGCCAGCAGTTACCGTCCGGACAGGGGAGGAGAGACCCAGTACTTC. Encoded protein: CASSYRPDRGGETQYF.

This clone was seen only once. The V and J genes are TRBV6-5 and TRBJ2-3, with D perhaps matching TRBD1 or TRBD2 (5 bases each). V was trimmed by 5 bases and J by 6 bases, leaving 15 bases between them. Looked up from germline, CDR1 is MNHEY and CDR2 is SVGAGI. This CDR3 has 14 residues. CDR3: CASSLYRRRDTQYF. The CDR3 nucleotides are TGTGCCAGCAGTCTATACAGGAGGAGGGATACGCAGTATTTT.

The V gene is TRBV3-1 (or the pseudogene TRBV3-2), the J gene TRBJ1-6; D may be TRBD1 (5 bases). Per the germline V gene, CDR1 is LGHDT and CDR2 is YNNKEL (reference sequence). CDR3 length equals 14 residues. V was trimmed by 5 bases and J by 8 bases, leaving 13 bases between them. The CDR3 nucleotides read TGTGCCAGCAGCTCCGGGACGGATTATTCACCCCTCCACTTT. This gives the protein CASSSGTDYSPLHF.

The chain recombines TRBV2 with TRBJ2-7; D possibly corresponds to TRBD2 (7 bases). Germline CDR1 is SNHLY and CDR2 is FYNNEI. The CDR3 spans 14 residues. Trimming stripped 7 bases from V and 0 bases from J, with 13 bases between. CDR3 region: CASTAGASSYEQYF. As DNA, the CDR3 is TGTGCCAGCACTGCGGGGGCCTCCTCCTACGAGCAGTACTTC.

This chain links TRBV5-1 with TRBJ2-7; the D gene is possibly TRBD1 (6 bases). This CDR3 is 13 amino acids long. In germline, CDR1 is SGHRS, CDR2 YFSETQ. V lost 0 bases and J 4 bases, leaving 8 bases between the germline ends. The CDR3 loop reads CASSLDRVYEQYF. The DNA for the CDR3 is TGCGCCAGCAGCTTGGACAGGGTTTACGAGCAGTACTTC.

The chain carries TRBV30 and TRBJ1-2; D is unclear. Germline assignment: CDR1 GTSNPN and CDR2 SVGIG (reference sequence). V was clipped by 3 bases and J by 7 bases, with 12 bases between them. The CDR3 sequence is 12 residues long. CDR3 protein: CAWRRAGGGYTF. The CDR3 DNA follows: TGTGCCTGGAGGAGGGCAGGTGGTGGCTACACCTTC. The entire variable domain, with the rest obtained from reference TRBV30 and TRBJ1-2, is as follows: SQTIHQWPATLVQPVGSPLSLECTVEGTSNPNLYWYRQAAGRGLQLLFYSVGIGQISSEVPQNLSASRPQDRQFILSSKKLLLSDSGFYLCAWRRAGGGYTFGSGTRLTVV.

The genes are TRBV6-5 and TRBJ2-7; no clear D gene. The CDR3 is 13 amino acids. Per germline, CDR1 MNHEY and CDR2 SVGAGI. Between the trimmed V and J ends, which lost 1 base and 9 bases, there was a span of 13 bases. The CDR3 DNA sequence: TGTGCCAGCAGTTACTTGCAGGATACGGTGCAGTACTTC. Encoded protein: CASSYLQDTVQYF.

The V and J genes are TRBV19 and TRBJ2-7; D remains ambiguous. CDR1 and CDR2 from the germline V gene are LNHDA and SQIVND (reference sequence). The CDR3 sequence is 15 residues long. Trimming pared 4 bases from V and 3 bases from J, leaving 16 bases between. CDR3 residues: CASSRWGILGYEQYF. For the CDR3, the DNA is TGTGCCAGTAGTAGGTGGGGTATCCTGGGCTACGAGCAGTACTTC.

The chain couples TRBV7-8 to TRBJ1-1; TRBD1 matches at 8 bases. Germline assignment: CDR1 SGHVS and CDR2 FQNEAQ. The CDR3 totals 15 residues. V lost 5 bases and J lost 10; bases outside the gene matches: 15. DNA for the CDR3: TGTGCCAGCAGCCCAAGGACAGGGAGGGCCCCTGGAGCTTTCTTT. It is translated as CASSPRTGRAPGAFF.

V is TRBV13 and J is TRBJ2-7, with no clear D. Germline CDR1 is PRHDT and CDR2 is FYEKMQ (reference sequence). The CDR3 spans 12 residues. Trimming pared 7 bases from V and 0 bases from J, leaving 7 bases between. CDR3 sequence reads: CASNPSSYEQYF. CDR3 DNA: TGTGCCAGCAATCCGAGCTCCTACGAGCAGTACTTC.

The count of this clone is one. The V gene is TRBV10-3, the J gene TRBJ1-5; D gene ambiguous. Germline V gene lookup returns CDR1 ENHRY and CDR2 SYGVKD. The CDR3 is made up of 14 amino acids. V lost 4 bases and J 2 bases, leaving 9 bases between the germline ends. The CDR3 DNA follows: TGTGCCATCAGTGGAGGCGTTGGCAATCAGCCCCAGCATTTT. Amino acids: CAISGGVGNQPQHF.

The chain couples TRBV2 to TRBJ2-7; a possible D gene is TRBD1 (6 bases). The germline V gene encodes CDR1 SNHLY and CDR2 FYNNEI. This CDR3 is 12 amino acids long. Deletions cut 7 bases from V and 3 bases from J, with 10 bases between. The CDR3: CASNRDGYEQYF. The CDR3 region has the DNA TGTGCCAGCAACAGGGACGGCTACGAGCAGTACTTC.

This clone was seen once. The DNA for the CDR3 is TGTGCCAGCAGCCGCGGGACCGAAAATCTCAATCAGCCCCAGCATTTT. Encoded protein: CASSRGTENLNQPQHF. V and J are TRBV5-6 and TRBJ1-5, with D maybe TRBD1 (5 bases). V lost 4 bases, J lost 3 bases, and 17 bases lay in between. The germline V gene encodes CDR1 SGHDT and CDR2 YYEEEE. The CDR3 consists of 16 residues.

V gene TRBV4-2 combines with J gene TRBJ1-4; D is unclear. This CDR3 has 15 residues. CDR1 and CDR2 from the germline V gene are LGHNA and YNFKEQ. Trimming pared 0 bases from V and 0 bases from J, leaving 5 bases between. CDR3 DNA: TGTGCCAGCAGCCAAGACCGGCCAACTAATGAAAAACTGTTTTTT. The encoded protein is CASSQDRPTNEKLFF.

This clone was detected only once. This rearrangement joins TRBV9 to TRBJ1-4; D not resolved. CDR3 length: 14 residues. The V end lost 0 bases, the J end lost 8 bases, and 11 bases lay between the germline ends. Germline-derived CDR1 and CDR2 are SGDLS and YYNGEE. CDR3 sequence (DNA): TGTGCCAGCAGCGTAGAACAGACCTCCGAAAAACTGTTTTTT. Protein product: CASSVEQTSEKLFF.

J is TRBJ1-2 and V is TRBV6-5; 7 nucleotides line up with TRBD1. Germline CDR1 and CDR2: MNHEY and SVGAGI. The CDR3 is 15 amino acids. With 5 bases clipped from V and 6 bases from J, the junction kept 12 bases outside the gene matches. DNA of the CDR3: TGTGCCAGCAGTCGGACCAGACAGGGCGGGGATGGCTACACCTTC. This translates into CASSRTRQGGDGYTF.

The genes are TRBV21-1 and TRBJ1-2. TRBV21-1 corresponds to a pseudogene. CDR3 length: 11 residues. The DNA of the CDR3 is TGTGCCAGGTTCCTTAACTATGGCTACACCTTC. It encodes CARFLNYGYTF.